This record covers a single T cell receptor (beta chain). Its antigen remains unknown. CDR1 is LGHNT and CDR2 is FRNRAP in the germline V gene. The CDR3 totals 15 residues. Trimming took 5 bases from V and 1 from J, leaving 13 bases between them. The assay ran at deep level. Profiled with immunoSEQ multiplex PCR; TCRdb holds only in-frame clones, not every one. The table has over a million clones, roughly 95% seen once. The sample is drawn from a study of shared clonotypes between healthy human individuals. Notes on the study in general: Estimated richness was generally greater in naive than memory subsets. Even with large depth, rarefaction showed that sorted-subset sequencing was incomplete.

This chain joins TRBV12-5 and TRBJ2-3; D is uncertain. The receptor was derived from a young man in good health. Material for sequencing was naive CD4+ T cells sorted from blood. Subset specified: CD45RA+ positively selected. The CDR3 bases are TGTGCTAGTGGTCCGCCCAAGGGTGGCACAGATACGCAGTATTTT. It specifies CASGPPKGGTDTQYF. Together with reference TRBV12-5 and TRBJ2-3, the CDR3 gives the full variable domain: DARVTQTPRHKVTEMGQEVTMRCQPILGHNTVFWYRQTMMQGLELLAYFRNRAPLDDSGMPKDRFSAEMPDATLATLKIQPSEPRDSAVYFCASGPPKGGTDTQYFGPGTRLTVL.